This TCR beta chain was identified during a study of blood T cell repertoires in COVID-19 (dated by TCRdb to about 2020). About the investigation overall: The collaborator samples originated in the United States, Italy and Spain and spanned the acute and convalescent phases of COVID-19. Where HLA class I and class II types were available, the types were taken from metadata supplied by the sample provider, not from assay-based typing. The repertoires were released in a freely available public database meant as a resource for research on the immune response to SARS-CoV-2. The dataset comprised deeply sampled blood TCRbeta repertoires from subjects exposed to, actively infected with, or recovered from COVID-19. The samples were drawn from two sources: the first 160 participants of the ongoing ImmuneRACE study, and 1,000 to 1,500 subjects contributed by 6 global collaborators. The prospective study material was composed of cDNA or gDNA derived from T cells, B-cell-depleted T cells, or PBMCs. Sample metadata almost always included a de-identified subject ID, COVID-19 status, age in years and sex. General study outcomes and caveats: How much clinical and demographic metadata was included differed by source and by participant, and the metadata was provided uncurated.

TCRbeta CDR3 regions were amplified from genomic DNA by means of the immunoSEQ Assay, a bias-controlled multiplex PCR. As for how the authors treated the data: The number of nucleated cells in each sample was estimated by amplification of reference gene primers within the assay. To quantify the absolute abundance of each unique TCRbeta CDR3 rearrangement, sequence reads were collapsed and filtered. Productive Simpson clonality was computed per sample as the square root of Simpson's diversity index over productive rearrangements. TCRdb took over this immuneACCESS table, retaining in-frame rearrangements with V and J assigned. Such tables are incomplete; in checked studies, under half of the missing clones stem from an unresolved V gene, and the remainder is unexplained. From that table come the V and J calls and clone size; the DNA was used to work out D and trimming. A total of about 80,000 clones appear in this sample, more than 60% of them only once. About 15% of the sample is in the top ten clones.

Each collaborating institution followed its own protocols to collect whole blood in K2EDTA tubes. For TCRbeta analysis, collaborators shipped samples as frozen whole blood, isolated PBMCs, or DNA extracted from either of those sample types. V has 4 bases trimmed and J has 6 bases trimmed; junction bases matching no gene number 8. In the germline V gene, CDR1 corresponds to MNHNS and CDR2 to SASEGT. The CDR3 covers 14 residues, taking in both the cysteine and the phenylalanine. The sequence is cut down to CDR3 DNA, 42 bases in frame from base 1. Of note for this clone: Its antigen is still unknown. No base qualities exist here, and no much larger clone lies one base off it.

The sequenced sample consisted of peripheral blood. The rearrangement combines TRBV6-1 with TRBJ1-2; TRBD1 fits 7 bases in the junction. The sequence was obtained from a human donor in a cohort sampled during active COVID-19. The DNA sequence is TGTGCCAGCAGTGGAGCGGGACAGATTGATGGCTACACCTTC. Its protein reads: CASSGAGQIDGYTF.